These 24 T cell receptor beta chains came from one sample sequenced in a study of Ad26.COV2.S vaccination and SARS-CoV-2 variants. TCRdb's copy holds only in-frame clones and misses some; the assay was immunoSEQ multiplex PCR. This sample has some 350,000 clones, with 85% to 90% found just once. The treatment: roughly 19 received Ad26.COV2.S at low or high dose, single or two shots; 5 received placebo; per-sample allocation not given. Each sample was drawn 63 days after the first injection (of vaccine or placebo). This specimen was peripheral blood, taken in a trial of Ad26.COV2.S vaccine versus placebo. These TCRs come from a person between 18 and 60 years old who received the Ad26.COV2.S COVID-19 vaccine or a placebo.

The chain is built from TRBV28 and TRBJ1-1, with TRBD1 matching 7 bases. The CDR3 covers 14 residues. CDR1 MDHEN and CDR2 SYDVKM come from the germline V gene. V was clipped by 1 base and J by 4 bases; unmatched bases: 3. CDR3 nucleotides: TGTGCCAGCAGTTTATTCCCAGGGGGCACTGAAGCTTTCTTT. This translates into CASSLFPGGTEAFF.

The CDR3 spells CASSQVYGGYTF. CDR3 nucleotide sequence: TGTGCCAGCAGCCAGGTTTATGGTGGCTACACCTTC. The chain recombines TRBV5-4 with TRBJ1-2; D is undetermined. V lost 4 bases, J lost 7 bases, and 11 bases lay in between. CDR1 is SGHNT and CDR2 is YYREEE in the germline V gene (reference sequence). The CDR3 covers 12 residues.

The chain employs TRBV6-2 or TRBV6-3 and TRBJ2-7; 8 nucleotides match TRBD2. J lost 9 bases, V lost 5 bases, and 18 bases had no gene match. The CDR3 loop spans 16 amino acids. The V gene's germline CDR1 is MNHEY and CDR2 SVGEGT. CDR3 amino acids: CASSTPSGGISGGQYF. The CDR3 DNA follows: TGTGCCAGCAGTACCCCCAGTGGGGGCATAAGCGGGGGGCAGTACTTC.

This chain links TRBV10-3 with TRBJ1-1, with a possible D match to TRBD1 (6 bases). This CDR3 has 16 residues. V was shortened by 2 bases and J by 7 bases, with 20 bases between the two germline ends. Germline CDR1 ENHRY, CDR2 SYGVKD. DNA for the CDR3: TGTGCCATCAGTGAGACGACAGGCCTTCGGGACGGTGAAGCTTTCTTT. This codes for CAISETTGLRDGEAFF.

The chain is built from TRBV28 and TRBJ1-1, with D possibly being TRBD1 (5 bases). Trimming removed 4 bases from V and 10 bases from J, with 19 bases in between. CDR1 and CDR2 from the germline V gene are MDHEN and SYDVKM. The CDR3 is made up of 14 amino acids. The CDR3 bases are TGTGCCAGCAGTTCAGCCCAGGGATATAGTGGAGCTTTCTTT. Its protein is CASSSAQGYSGAFF.

The V and J genes are TRBV7-2 and TRBJ2-1; TRBD2 matches at 16 bases. The CDR3 is 17 amino acids. CDR1 and CDR2 (germline): SGHTA, FQGNSA. V shed 4 bases, J shed 10 bases, and the junction held 10 bases outside the gene matches. DNA for the CDR3: TGTGCCAGCAGCTCCCCGGGACTAGCGGGGGGGCTGGAAGAGCAGTTCTTC. Its translation: CASSSPGLAGGLEEQFF.

V and J are TRBV28 and TRBJ2-7; TRBD1 matches at 7 bases. The trim removed 4 bases at V and 0 bases at J, leaving 9 bases unmatched. The CDR3 length is 16 residues. The V gene's germline CDR1 is MDHEN and CDR2 SYDVKM. The CDR3 loop is CASSSPGTAVSYEQYF. The CDR3 DNA follows: TGTGCCAGCAGTTCACCCGGGACAGCTGTCTCCTACGAGCAGTACTTC.

V is TRBV7-2 and J is TRBJ2-7, with a weak D call TRBD2 (5 bases). Germline V gene sequence: CDR1 SGHTA, CDR2 FQGNSA. With 3 bases removed from V and 0 bases from J, the gap between germline ends came to 12 bases. The CDR3 covers 15 residues. The CDR3 loop is CASSFSGLFSYEQYF. The CDR3 nucleotides read TGTGCCAGCAGCTTCTCCGGACTCTTCTCCTACGAGCAGTACTTC.

This clone was found a few times. The J gene is TRBJ2-5, the V gene TRBV25-1; 13 nucleotides line up with TRBD2. Germline CDR1 reads MGHDK; CDR2 reads SYGVNS. The CDR3 extends over 16 amino acids. V lost 6 bases to trimming and J lost 5 bases; unmatched junction nucleotides: 9. The CDR3, as DNA: TGTGCCAGCAGAAGAGGGACTAGCGGGACACGGGAGACCCAGTACTTC. It specifies CASRRGTSGTRETQYF.

The gene calls are TRBV9 and TRBJ1-1, with D maybe TRBD1 (5 bases). CDR3 length equals 13 residues. Trimming left V 3 bases short and J 4 bases short, with 10 bases between. The V gene's germline CDR1 is SGDLS and CDR2 YYNGEE. The CDR3 sequence is CASSAGGSTEAFF. The CDR3 DNA is TGTGCCAGCAGCGCTGGGGGTAGCACTGAAGCTTTCTTT.

The chain is built from TRBV24-1 and TRBJ2-7, with D tentatively TRBD2 (6 bases). Germline CDR1 reads KGHDR; CDR2 reads SFDVKD. The CDR3 contains 14 residues. Trimming removed 4 bases at V and 4 bases at J, with 13 bases between. The CDR3 loop reads CATSDGLREYEQYV. The CDR3 region has the DNA TGTGCCACCAGTGACGGACTCCGGGAGTACGAGCAGTACGTC.

The genes are TRBV4-1 and TRBJ1-2; 8 bases fit TRBD1. Per germline, CDR1 MGHRA and CDR2 YSYEKL. The CDR3 sequence is 16 residues long. Trimming at V came to 2 bases and at J to 1 base, leaving 6 bases not matched to a gene. The CDR3 loop is CASSQLETGVNYGYTF. CDR3 nucleotide sequence: TGCGCCAGCAGCCAACTCGAGACAGGGGTTAACTATGGCTACACCTTC.

The chain uses TRBV7-2 and TRBJ2-2, with D possibly matching TRBD2 (6 bases). The CDR3 contains 15 residues. CDR1 SGHTA and CDR2 FQGNSA come from the germline V gene. Trimming removed 2 bases at V and 2 bases at J, with 9 bases between. The CDR3 loop is CASSLTGTNTGELFF. Here the CDR3 DNA reads TGTGCCAGCAGCTTAACCGGGACTAACACCGGGGAGCTGTTTTTT.

On this clone itself: The same CDR3 can be traced to other DNA sequences in this sample. The chain uses TRBV5-1 and TRBJ1-1, with D hard to call. V gave up 0 bases and J gave up 0 bases, with 3 bases separating them. This CDR3 spans 13 amino acids. Germline assignment: CDR1 SGHRS and CDR2 YFSETQ. The CDR3 is CASSLGVNTEAFF. The DNA for the CDR3 is TGCGCCAGCAGCTTGGGTGTGAACACTGAAGCTTTCTTT.

The chain couples TRBV3-1 (or the pseudogene TRBV3-2) to TRBJ1-2; D is unclear. The CDR3 is made up of 13 amino acids. V dropped 2 bases and J dropped 9 bases, with 13 bases sitting between them. Germline assignment: CDR1 LGHDT and CDR2 YNNKEL (reference sequence). Here the CDR3 reads CASSQFERPRYTF. The DNA for the CDR3 is TGTGCCAGCAGCCAATTCGAGAGGCCTCGCTACACCTTC.

V and J are TRBV3-1 (or the pseudogene TRBV3-2) and TRBJ1-2; D not resolved. The CDR3 has 12 residues. Germline V lookup: CDR1 LGHDT, CDR2 YNNKEL (reference sequence). Trimming stripped 4 bases from V and 2 bases from J, with 5 bases between. In DNA, the CDR3 is TGTGCCAGCAGCCTTCAGAACTATGGCTACACCTTC. Protein product: CASSLQNYGYTF.

V usage is TRBV25-1 and J usage is TRBJ1-1, with 12 bases aligning to TRBD1. Germline V gene lookup returns CDR1 MGHDK and CDR2 SYGVNS. CDR3 length equals 14 residues. The V segment lost 6 bases and the J segment 10 bases; nucleotides outside the gene matches: 9. The CDR3 nucleotides read TGTGCCAGCAGCCACGGGACAGGGGGCGCTTCAGCTTTCTTT. It yields the protein CASSHGTGGASAFF.

This chain connects TRBV6-5 to TRBJ1-5; weak D call: TRBD1 (6 bases). V lost 3 bases to trimming and J lost 3 bases, with 12 bases between them. Per germline, CDR1 MNHEY and CDR2 SVGAGI. The CDR3 has 15 amino acids. The CDR3 region is CASSYRGAVNQPQHF. The DNA for the CDR3 is TGTGCCAGCAGTTATCGGGGGGCGGTCAATCAGCCCCAGCATTTT.

This chain connects TRBV6-6 to TRBJ1-1; D gene unclear. Trimming stripped 2 bases from V and 4 bases from J, with 8 bases between. CDR1 is MNHNY and CDR2 is SVGAGI in the germline V gene (reference sequence). The CDR3 is 13 amino acids. The CDR3 nucleotides are TGTGCCAGCAGTTACGATCGAATCACTGAAGCTTTCTTT. Amino acids: CASSYDRITEAFF.

J is TRBJ2-7 and V is TRBV28; tentatively, D is TRBD2 (5 bases). This CDR3 is 13 amino acids long. Trimming took off 7 bases at V and 2 bases at J, with 12 bases between the two ends. Germline V lookup: CDR1 MDHEN, CDR2 SYDVKM. This CDR3 is CASTRGLPYEQYV. The CDR3 coding sequence is TGTGCCAGCACCCGAGGGTTGCCCTACGAGCAGTACGTC.

V gene TRBV4-3 combines with J gene TRBJ1-1; no clear D. Deletions cut 0 bases from V and 6 bases from J, with 11 bases between. The CDR3 spans 14 residues. Germline assignment: CDR1 LGHNA and CDR2 YSLEER. CDR3 sequence reads: CASSQETGLPEAFF. The CDR3 DNA reads TGCGCCAGCAGCCAAGAAACGGGATTGCCTGAAGCTTTCTTT.

This rearrangement joins TRBV5-4 to TRBJ1-2, with D maybe TRBD1 (5 bases). CDR3 length: 13 residues. Germline values: CDR1 SGHNT, CDR2 YYREEE (reference sequence). V was cut by 9 bases and J by 7 bases, with 19 bases left in between. The CDR3 loop reads CATHQGVVRGYTF. The CDR3 DNA is TGTGCCACCCACCAGGGTGTGGTCCGTGGCTACACCTTC.

The chain uses TRBV28 and TRBJ1-5; D is unclear. The CDR3 is made up of 15 amino acids. Germline CDR1 is MDHEN and CDR2 is SYDVKM. V shed 4 bases and J shed 1 base, with 11 bases lying between them. CDR3 loop: CASSSRIPSNQPQHF. The CDR3 region has the DNA TGTGCCAGCAGTTCAAGAATACCGAGCAATCAGCCCCAGCATTTT.

The rearrangement links TRBV3-1 (or the pseudogene TRBV3-2) to TRBJ1-1; weak D call: TRBD1 (6 bases). Trimming cost V 1 base and J 2 bases, with 14 bases left between them. Germline V gives CDR1 LGHDT, CDR2 YNNKEL (reference sequence). CDR3 length equals 16 residues. DNA of the CDR3: TGTGCCAGCAGCCAAGTCAGGGGTGGTCAAAACACTGAAGCTTTCTTT. It encodes CASSQVRGGQNTEAFF.